This T cell receptor (beta chain) was recorded in a study of beta chain features in type 1 diabetes (dated by TCRdb to 2016 to 2019). For the wider study: Patients and healthy donors did not differ in mean age, gender distribution, total cell number or subset yield. In the study, TCRB repertoires of sorted circulating CD4+ T cell subsets from recently diagnosed type 1 diabetes patients were compared with those of matched healthy donors. Whereas all 28 donors provided naive and central memory subsets, regulatory and stem cell-like memory subsets were isolated from just 8 patients and about 8 healthy donors. A total of some 100,000,000 sorted cells were examined across all samples, and the number of cells per subset was strongly correlated with RNA yield. Findings and caveats that apply to the study as a whole: PCR may preferentially amplify shorter templates, but because patient and control samples were amplified and corrected together, any resulting skew would affect both groups equally. Patients with type 1 diabetes made fewer insertions and deleted more nucleotides at VDJ recombination sites, implying thymic rearrangement abnormalities. HLA sub-analyses involved small numbers of individuals, so any influence of HLA type on TCRB rearrangement remained unresolved. Naive, central memory and regulatory TCRB repertoires appeared to be more alike among patients than among healthy donors. In all four CD4+ subsets, TCRB CDR3 length was moderately but significantly shorter in type 1 diabetes patients. Because cDNA was sequenced instead of genomic DNA, activated cells with high expression could be over-represented, although the groups did not differ in activation or CD3 levels.

V drops 4 bases and J drops 3 bases, leaving 11 bases in between. The CDR3 runs 13 residues from the cysteine to the phenylalanine. The read is trimmed to its CDR3 DNA, 39 bases read in frame from base 1. CDR1 and CDR2 were assigned from the germline V gene (reference sequence) as SGHNT and YYREEE. Each donor gave one peripheral blood draw, averaging about 120 mL, which was collected into heparinised tubes. A BD FACSAria II and a panel including CD45RO, CCR7, CD25, CD127, CD95 and CD27 were used to sort naive, central memory, regulatory and stem cell-like memory CD4+ T cells. Purity was above 95% for every sorted population. PBMCs were isolated right away by Lymphoprep density gradient centrifugation and were stained directly, without culture. Samples were stained and sorted in pairs, with one healthy donor and one patient per experiment, so that batch effects were minimized. All of the isolated RNA was reverse transcribed with the High Capacity cDNA Reverse Transcription Kit, so expressed TCRB transcripts were sequenced. Deep immunoSEQ sequencing was applied to naive, central memory and regulatory T cell samples, giving an average of about 3.4 million total reads per sample. Sorted cells were lysed in RLT buffer, and RNA was extracted using DNase-treated RNeasy Micro or Mini kits according to cell number. To prevent cross-contamination, each cell subset was processed individually, whereas patient and healthy donor samples were processed jointly. The immunoSEQ multiplex PCR was used to amplify TCRB sequences from cDNA, yielding 87-bp fragments that span the CDR3 region. Sequencing of the amplicons was performed on the Illumina HiSeq platform. The paper's processing steps were these. Synthetic template baselines were used to correct PCR bias computationally, reads within Hamming distance 2 were collapsed, and singletons that could not be merged were discarded. By aligning reads against IMGT, V, D and J genes, CDR3 length, and insertions or deletions at six rearrangement sites were assigned. Within each subset, clonotype counts were normalized to sorted cell number, after which true diversity and Gini coefficients were computed with the tcR R package. The overlap coefficient, calculated on TCRB nucleotide sequences, was used to quantify repertoire sharing. Held by TCRdb, this immuneACCESS table contains in-frame sequences only and omits some clones. Under half of the omission traces to an unresolved V gene where checked; the cause of the rest is unknown. The DNA was the basis for D and trimming; V, J and clone size are from that table. This sample is represented by roughly 180,000 clones; over 6% of them were singletons. Roughly 0.5% of the sample is held by the ten biggest clonotypes.

Notes on this clone: Its antigen is still unknown. No much larger clonotype is one base removed from it; base qualities were not supplied.

The sequence links TRBV5-4 to TRBJ2-7; too little of a D gene remains to name it. The clonotype comes from a man aged 18 to 30 with type 1 diabetes. Sequencing was carried out using central memory CD4+ T cells from blood. The DNA reads as follows: TGTGCCAGCAGCCCCGAGAACAGCTACGAGCAGTACTTC. Its coded protein is CASSPENSYEQYF.